The rows below give T cell receptor beta chains drawn from one sample of a study of blood T cell repertoires in COVID-19. Profiled with immunoSEQ multiplex PCR; TCRdb holds only in-frame clones, not every one. The table has around 270,000 clones, 70% to 90% seen once. The sequenced material came from peripheral blood. The receptors come from a woman between 45 and 60 years old with acute or convalescent COVID-19. The CDR3 runs from the conserved cysteine through the conserved F or W. A D gene is named only where the DNA matches it firmly. Size tells how often a clone was seen (once, few, many) or the class of an expanded clone, and some rows leave it out.

TRBD1	TRBV5-6	TRBJ1-2	NA	TGTGCCAGCAGGGGGTGGGACAGGGCCCCGTATGGCTACACCTTC	CASRGWDRAPYGYTF
TRBD1	TRBV25-1	TRBJ1-4	NA	TGTGCCAGCAGTGAATGGGGGACAGGGAAGGAAAAACTGTTTTTT	CASSEWGTGKEKLFF
NA	TRBV12-3/TRBV12-4	TRBJ1-1	NA	TGTGCCAGCAGGCAACAGGGCGACACTGAAGCTTTCTTT	CASRQQGDTEAFF
TRBD1	TRBV5-1	TRBJ1-2	NA	TGCGCCAGCAGCTATAATCCGGGACAGCATGGGATTGGCTACACCTTC	CASSYNPGQHGIGYTF
NA	TRBV7-2	TRBJ2-1	NA	TGTGCCAGCAGCTCCTTCGTCTACAATGAGCAGTTCTTC	CASSSFVYNEQFF
NA	TRBV6-5	TRBJ1-5	NA	TGTGCCAGCAGTCCTGTCGGGGGAGTCTATCAGCCCCAGCATTTT	CASSPVGGVYQPQHF
TRBD1	TRBV28	TRBJ1-2	NA	TGTGCCAGCAGTTTAGGGGGGACAGGGCGTAACTATGGCTACACCTTC	CASSLGGTGRNYGYTF
NA	TRBV12-5	TRBJ1-3	NA	TGTGCTAGTGGTTTACGGGGGGGGAGAGGAAACACCATATATTTT	CASGLRGGRGNTIYF
NA	TRBV28	TRBJ1-2	NA	TGTGCCAGCAGTTTAACAGGGATCTATGGCTACACCTTC	CASSLTGIYGYTF
TRBD2	TRBV7-6	TRBJ2-7	once	TGTGCCAGCAGCTCCCTTATTAGCGGGAGCTATGCATACGAGCAGTACTTC	CASSSLISGSYAYEQYF
NA	TRBV28	TRBJ1-5	NA	TGTGCCAGCAGTCGCGGGGGGCGGGGCGTACCCCAGCATTTT	CASSRGGRGVPQHF
NA	TRBV5-6	TRBJ1-2	NA	TGTGCCAGCAGCTTGGAGGTGGCGGGGCTTAGGGGTGGCTACACCTTC	CASSLEVAGLRGGYTF
TRBD2	TRBV6-2/TRBV6-3	TRBJ2-1	NA	TGTGCCAGCAGCCGCTCTAAGCAGCGGGAGCGTGTTGAGCAGTTCTTC	CASSRSKQRERVEQFF
NA	TRBV5-1	TRBJ2-6	NA	TGCGCCAGCAGCTTGGAGGGGTCTGGGGCCAACGTCCTGACTTTC	CASSLEGSGANVLTF
TRBD1	TRBV19	TRBJ2-7	NA	TGTGCCAGTAGTATAGGGGACAGGGCGACGTACGAGCAGTACTTC	CASSIGDRATYEQYF
TRBD2	TRBV30	TRBJ2-1	NA	TGTGCCTGGAGTGAACTGGGACTAGCGGGAGTCAATGAGCAGTTCTTC	CAWSELGLAGVNEQFF
NA	TRBV7-2	TRBJ1-3	NA	TGTGCCAGCAGCTTAGCCGCGGGGGCCTCTGGAAACACCATATATTTT	CASSLAAGASGNTIYF
NA	TRBV7-3	TRBJ2-1	NA	TGTGCCAGCAGCTTAAATGGCAGGGGATCGAATGAGCAGTTCTTC	CASSLNGRGSNEQFF
NA	TRBV29-1	TRBJ2-4	NA	TGCAGCGTTGAACTAGTCGACCAAAACATTCAGTACTTC	CSVELVDQNIQYF